The 15 T cell receptor beta chains presented below share a single source sample, sequenced in a study of OX40 agonist ivuxolimab in advanced cancers. Sequenced by immunoSEQ multiplex PCR; TCRdb stores in-frame clones only, minus some. Of about 90,000 clones in the sample, about 90% are singletons; the top ten hold 7.4%. Sequencing used CD4+ or CD8+ T cells sorted from blood, obtained in a trial of the OX40 agonist ivuxolimab. Receptor source: an adult with an advanced solid tumor such as melanoma, head and neck, liver or kidney cancer.

The chain employs TRBV18 and TRBJ1-2, with 12 bases identical to TRBD1. The CDR3 is made up of 15 amino acids. Germline loops: CDR1 KGHSH, CDR2 LQKENI. Trimming took 5 bases from V and 2 from J; bases not matched to a gene: 3. The chain's CDR3 is CASSAGTGGNYGYTF. The CDR3 region has the DNA TGTGCCAGCTCAGCCGGGACAGGGGGCAACTATGGCTACACCTTC.

V usage is TRBV10-2 and J usage is TRBJ2-1, with D perhaps TRBD2 (5 bases). V lost 2 bases and J 6 bases, leaving 14 bases between the germline ends. This CDR3 has 15 residues. Per the germline V gene, CDR1 is WSHSY and CDR2 is SAAADI. Written as DNA, the CDR3 is TGCGCCAGCAGTGAGGGATATACTAGTAGCAATGAGCAGTTCTTC. This encodes CASSEGYTSSNEQFF.

The chain employs TRBV5-6 and TRBJ2-2, with 9 positions matching TRBD2. Germline V lookup: CDR1 SGHDT, CDR2 YYEEEE. With 2 bases clipped from V and 4 bases from J, the junction kept 9 bases outside the gene matches. The CDR3 runs 17 residues. The CDR3 DNA reads TGTGCCAGCAGCTTAGGGGCGGGAGGGCCTAGCACCGGGGAGCTGTTTTTT. Translated: CASSLGAGGPSTGELFF.

The chain joins TRBV5-6 to TRBJ1-2; no clear D. Trimming removed 7 bases from V and 6 bases from J, with 16 bases in between. CDR1 is SGHDT, CDR2 YYEEEE, per germline. The CDR3 sequence is 13 residues long. The CDR3 loop is CASVRGRMNGYTF. The DNA of the CDR3 is TGTGCCAGCGTCCGAGGGCGGATGAATGGCTACACCTTC.

The chain is built from TRBV27 and TRBJ1-5; 9 nucleotides match TRBD1. There are 15 residues in the CDR3. The V gene end was trimmed by 2 bases and the J gene end by 5 bases; junction bases not matched to a gene: 4. Germline CDR1 and CDR2: MNHEY and SMNVEV (reference sequence). This chain's CDR3 is CASSLGGQGYQPQHF. CDR3 coding DNA: TGTGCCAGCAGTTTAGGGGGACAGGGATATCAGCCCCAGCATTTT.

The CDR3 protein is CASSRTSGSSGANVLTF. DNA of the CDR3: TGTGCCAGCAGCAGGACTAGCGGGAGTTCTGGGGCCAACGTCCTGACTTTC. The rearrangement links TRBV5-4 to TRBJ2-6, with TRBD2 matching 13 bases. Germline CDR1 and CDR2: SGHNT and YYREEE (reference sequence). The CDR3 length is 17 residues. The ends lost 4 bases at V and 1 base at J; junction bases unmatched: 2.

This clone was observed a single time. The chain joins TRBV18 to TRBJ1-5, with D perhaps TRBD1 (5 bases). Trimming took off 0 bases at V and 2 bases at J, with 11 bases between the two ends. CDR3 length: 16 residues. Per germline, CDR1 KGHSH and CDR2 LQKENI. This CDR3 is CASSPPGTHGNQPQHF. The CDR3 nucleotides are TGTGCCAGCTCACCACCCGGGACCCACGGCAATCAGCCCCAGCATTTT.

The chain is built from TRBV5-5 and TRBJ2-5, with D possibly TRBD1 on 5 matching bases. The germline V and J ends were trimmed by 7 bases and 1 base, with 8 bases remaining between them. This CDR3 is built from 12 residues. Germline V gives CDR1 SGHKS, CDR2 YYEKEE (reference sequence). The CDR3 coding sequence is TGTGCCAGCGCAGACAGCCAAGAGACCCAGTACTTC. This codes for CASADSQETQYF.

The genes are TRBV7-9 and TRBJ1-4, with D perhaps TRBD1 (5 bases). Germline CDR1 reads SEHNR; CDR2 reads FQNEAQ (reference sequence). The CDR3 is made up of 14 amino acids. The V end was cut by 5 bases, the J end by 3 bases, with 10 bases between. In nucleotides, the CDR3 is TGTGCCAGCAGCCAGGGAATGTCTAATGAAAAACTGTTTTTT. It specifies CASSQGMSNEKLFF. Together with reference TRBV7-9 and TRBJ1-4, the CDR3 gives the full variable domain: DTGVSQNPRHKITKRGQNVTFRCDPISEHNRLYWYRQTLGQGPEFLTYFQNEAQLEKSRLLSDRFSAERPKGSFSTLEIQRTEQGDSAMYLCASSQGMSNEKLFFGSGTQLSVL.

The chain combines TRBV6-6 with TRBJ2-7, with 9 positions matching TRBD1. The ends lost 3 bases at V and 7 bases at J; junction bases unmatched: 10. This CDR3 is built from 15 residues. Per germline, CDR1 MNHNY and CDR2 SVGAGI (reference sequence). The CDR3 DNA reads as TGTGCCAGCAGTTATTATCGGACAGGGGTACGGGAGCAGTACTTC. Protein sequence: CASSYYRTGVREQYF.

The chain links TRBV6-5 to TRBJ2-1, with 9 bases aligning to TRBD1. The CDR3 extends over 15 amino acids. V lost 0 bases and J lost 9; bases outside the gene matches: 6. Germline loops: CDR1 MNHEY, CDR2 SVGAGI. CDR3 loop: CASSYSGQGRGEQFF. The DNA of the CDR3 is TGTGCCAGCAGTTACTCGGGACAGGGTCGCGGTGAGCAGTTCTTC.

The chain combines TRBV19 with TRBJ2-5, with 13 bases matching TRBD2. V was clipped by 4 bases and J by 3 bases; unmatched bases: 5. CDR1 and CDR2 (germline): LNHDA, SQIVND (reference sequence). CDR3 length: 16 residues. The CDR3 sequence is CASSRGGTSGKETQYF. CDR3 DNA: TGTGCCAGTAGTAGGGGCGGGACTAGCGGGAAAGAGACCCAGTACTTC.

The chain links TRBV6-5 to TRBJ2-7, with D tentatively TRBD2 (6 bases). Germline V gene lookup returns CDR1 MNHEY and CDR2 SVGAGI. V shed 4 bases and J shed 5 bases, with 12 bases lying between them. CDR3 size: 13 residues. As DNA, the CDR3 is TGTGCCAGCAGTTCGAATAGCGGAAACGAGCAGTACTTC. It is translated as CASSSNSGNEQYF.

The chain is built from TRBV7-9 and TRBJ1-6; TRBD1 is a possible D gene (5 bases). CDR3 length: 13 amino acids. Germline V gene sequence: CDR1 SEHNR, CDR2 FQNEAQ (reference sequence). Trimming removed 1 base at V and 14 bases at J, with 12 bases between. The CDR3 region has the DNA TGTGCCAGCAGCTTAGAAGGGCGGGGCACCCTCCACTTT. It codes for CASSLEGRGTLHF.

This chain links TRBV6-1 with TRBJ2-3, with D unclear. Trimming removed 1 base at V and 4 bases at J, with 15 bases between. The CDR3 totals 16 residues. The germline gives CDR1 MNHNS, CDR2 SASEGT. CDR3 sequence (DNA): TGTGCCAGCAGTGAAGAGGGTGGTTTTTTGTCAGATACGCAGTATTTT. Translation: CASSEEGGFLSDTQYF.